Each of the 5 T cell receptor beta chains below was sequenced from the same sample in a study of T cells in Graves' hyperthyroidism and ophthalmopathy. Authors of the study amplified TCR beta CDR3 regions from RNA transcripts. A set of HTBI primers served as the primers for a first-round RT-PCR of the TCR CDR3. Via MiXCR, TCRdb re-called the multiplex PCR reads, giving one row per CDR3 protein. The sample holds about 580,000 distinct CDR3 sequences, about half seen once. What was sequenced was peripheral blood or thyroid tissue (not recorded which). The origin of the receptors is a woman between 18 and 29 years old with Graves' hyperthyroidism.

This clonotype occurred many times. The chain employs TRBV11-3 and TRBJ2-2; D not certain. The V gene's germline CDR1 is SGHNT and CDR2 YENEEA. The CDR3 is 14 residues long. Trimming took 5 bases from V and 0 from J, leaving 7 bases between them. The CDR3 nucleotides read TGTGCCAGCAGCGCTAGTGCGAACACCGGGGAGCTGTTTTTT. It encodes CASSASANTGELFF.

Many counts were recorded for this clonotype. The chain has TRBV19 and TRBJ1-1; 8 positions agree with TRBD1. V shed 8 bases, J shed 5 bases, and the junction held 4 bases outside the gene matches. CDR1 and CDR2 (germline): LNHDA, SQIVND (reference sequence). The CDR3 is 12 amino acids. CDR3 protein: CASGDRRTEAFF. CDR3 nucleotides: TGTGCCAGTGGGGACAGGCGAACTGAAGCTTTCTTT.

The CDR3, as DNA: TGTGCCAGCAGGGCCCCCGGACTAGGGCTCCAAGAGACCCAGCATTTT. It codes for CASRAPGLGLQETQHF. The gene calls are TRBV7-2 and TRBJ1-5, with unresolved D. The CDR3 contains 16 residues. V was clipped by 6 bases and J by 11 bases, with 26 bases between them. Germline lookup yields CDR1 SGHTA and CDR2 FQGNSA.

V usage is TRBV7-9 and J usage is TRBJ1-1; 7 nucleotides line up with TRBD1. The CDR3 runs 13 residues. Germline loops: CDR1 SEHNR, CDR2 FQNEAQ (reference sequence). With V trimmed by 4 bases and J by 7 bases, 6 bases remained unmatched. CDR3 region: CASSSPRGFEAFF. CDR3 nucleotide sequence: TGTGCCAGCAGCTCTCCCAGGGGGTTTGAAGCTTTCTTT.

To note about this clonotype: This may be a read error: a much more frequent sequence differs by one nucleotide. This sequence joins TRBV10-3 and TRBJ2-7; D call uncertain. The CDR3 extends over 10 amino acids. The V gene lost 7 bases and the J gene lost 7 bases, with 8 bases spanning the gap. Germline V CDR1 and CDR2: ENHRY, SYGVKD. The CDR3 sequence is CAIIEDEQYF. For the CDR3, the DNA is TGTGCCATCATAGAGGATGAGCAGTACTTC.